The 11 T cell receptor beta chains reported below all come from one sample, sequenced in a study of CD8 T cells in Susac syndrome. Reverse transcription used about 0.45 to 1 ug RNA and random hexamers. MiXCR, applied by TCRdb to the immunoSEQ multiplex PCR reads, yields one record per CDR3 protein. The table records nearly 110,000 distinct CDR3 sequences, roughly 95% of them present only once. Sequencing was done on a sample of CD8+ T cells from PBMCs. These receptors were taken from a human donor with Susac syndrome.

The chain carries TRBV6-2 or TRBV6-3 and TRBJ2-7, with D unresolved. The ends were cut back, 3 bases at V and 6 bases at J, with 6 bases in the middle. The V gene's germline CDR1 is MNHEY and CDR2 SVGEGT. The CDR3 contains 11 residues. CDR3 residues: CASSYLREQYF. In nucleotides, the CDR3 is TGTGCCAGCAGTTATCTTCGCGAGCAGTACTTC.

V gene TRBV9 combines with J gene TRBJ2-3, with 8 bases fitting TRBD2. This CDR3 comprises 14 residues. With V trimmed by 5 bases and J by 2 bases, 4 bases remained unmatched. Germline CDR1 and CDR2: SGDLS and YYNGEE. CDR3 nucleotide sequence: TGTGCCAGCAGGGCGGGGGGCCCCACAGATACGCAGTATTTT. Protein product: CASRAGGPTDTQYF. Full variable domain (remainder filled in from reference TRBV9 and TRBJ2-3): DSGVTQTPKHLITATGQRVTLRCSPRSGDLSVYWYQQSLDQGLQFLIQYYNGEERAKGNILERFSAQQFPDLHSELNLSSLELGDSALYFCASRAGGPTDTQYFGPGTRLTVL.

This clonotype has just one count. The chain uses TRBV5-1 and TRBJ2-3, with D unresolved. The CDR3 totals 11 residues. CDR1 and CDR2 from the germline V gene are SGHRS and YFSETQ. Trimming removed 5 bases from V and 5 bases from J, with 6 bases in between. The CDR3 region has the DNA TGCGCCAGCAGGACTGGAGATACGCAGTATTTT. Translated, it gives CASRTGDTQYF. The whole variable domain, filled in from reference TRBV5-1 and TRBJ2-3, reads KAGVTQTPRYLIKTRGQQVTLSCSPISGHRSVSWYQQTPGQGLQFLFEYFSETQRNKGNFPGRFSGRQFSNSRSEMNVSTLELGDSALYLCASRTGDTQYFGPGTRLTVL.

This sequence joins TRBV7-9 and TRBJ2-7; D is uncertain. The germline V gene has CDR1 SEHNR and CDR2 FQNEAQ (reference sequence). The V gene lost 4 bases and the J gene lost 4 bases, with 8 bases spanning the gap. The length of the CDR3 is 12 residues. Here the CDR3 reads CASSSRAYEQYF. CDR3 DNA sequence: TGTGCCAGCAGCTCGCGCGCTTACGAGCAGTACTTC.

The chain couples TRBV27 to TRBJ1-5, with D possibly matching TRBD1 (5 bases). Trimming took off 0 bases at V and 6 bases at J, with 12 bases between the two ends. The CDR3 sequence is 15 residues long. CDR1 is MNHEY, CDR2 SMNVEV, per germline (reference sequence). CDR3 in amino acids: CASSLSSGGRQPQHF. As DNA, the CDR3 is TGTGCCAGCAGTTTATCGTCTGGGGGTCGTCAGCCCCAGCATTTT.

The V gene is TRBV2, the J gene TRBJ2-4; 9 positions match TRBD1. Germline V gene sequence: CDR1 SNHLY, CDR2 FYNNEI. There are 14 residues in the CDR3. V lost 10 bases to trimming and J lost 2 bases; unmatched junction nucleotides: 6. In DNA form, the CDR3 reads TGTGCCACCCGGACAGGGGCGCCCAAAAACATTCAGTACTTC. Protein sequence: CATRTGAPKNIQYF. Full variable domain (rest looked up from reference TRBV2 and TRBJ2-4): EPEVTQTPSHQVTQMGQEVILRCVPISNHLYFYWYRQILGQKVEFLVSFYNNEISEKSEIFDDQFSVERPDGSNFTLKIRSTKLEDSAMYFCATRTGAPKNIQYFGAGTRLSVL.

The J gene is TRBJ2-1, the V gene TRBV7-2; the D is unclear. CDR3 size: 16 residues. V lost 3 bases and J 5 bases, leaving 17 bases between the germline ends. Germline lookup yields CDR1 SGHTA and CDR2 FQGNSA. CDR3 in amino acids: CASSFNPATLDNEQFF. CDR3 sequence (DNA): TGTGCCAGCAGCTTTAACCCCGCCACCCTCGACAATGAGCAGTTCTTC.

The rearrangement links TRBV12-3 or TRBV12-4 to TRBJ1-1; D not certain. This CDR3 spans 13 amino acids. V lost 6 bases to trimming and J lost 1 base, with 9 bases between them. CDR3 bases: TGTGCCAGCAGCACCAGCGAGAACACTGAAGCTTTCTTT. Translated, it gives CASSTSENTEAFF.

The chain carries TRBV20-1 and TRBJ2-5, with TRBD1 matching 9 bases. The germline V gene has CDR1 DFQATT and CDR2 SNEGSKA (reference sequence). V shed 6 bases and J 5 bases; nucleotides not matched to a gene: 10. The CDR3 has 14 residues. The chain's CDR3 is CSATGTGSMETQYF. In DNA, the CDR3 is TGCAGTGCAACCGGGACAGGGAGTATGGAGACCCAGTACTTC.

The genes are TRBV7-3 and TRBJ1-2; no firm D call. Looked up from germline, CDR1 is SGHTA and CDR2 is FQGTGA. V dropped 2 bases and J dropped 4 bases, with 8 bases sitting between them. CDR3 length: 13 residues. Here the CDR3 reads CASSLPSGYGYTF. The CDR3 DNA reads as TGTGCCAGCAGCTTACCCTCAGGCTATGGCTACACCTTC.

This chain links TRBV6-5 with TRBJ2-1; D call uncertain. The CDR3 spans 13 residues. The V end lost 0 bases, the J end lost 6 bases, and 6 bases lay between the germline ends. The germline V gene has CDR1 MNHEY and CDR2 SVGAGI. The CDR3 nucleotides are TGTGCCAGCAGTTACTCGAACGGCAATGAGCAGTTCTTC. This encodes CASSYSNGNEQFF.